The next 17 T cell receptor beta chains were all read from a single sample in a study of blood T cell repertoires in COVID-19 (TCRdb year 2020). Libraries were prepared through the immunoSEQ multiplex PCR assay. TCRdb holds this immuneACCESS table with in-frame rearrangements only. Some clones are missing; in checked studies, unresolved V genes explain under half, and the rest has no known cause. The sample records a few hundred thousand clones, over 75% of which are singletons. Around 1.1% of the sample goes to the ten largest clones. The sequenced sample consisted of PBMCs or T cells enriched from blood (not recorded which). These receptors originate from a young man who had recovered from COVID-19.

The CDR3, as DNA: TGTGCCAGCAGCTTAGCGCCGACAGTCCAGACGTTTTCTGAAGCTTTCTTT. Amino acids: CASSLAPTVQTFSEAFF. The V call is TRBV7-2, the J call TRBJ1-1; possible D gene TRBD1, 5 bases. Trimming shortened V by 0 bases and J by 6 bases, and 20 bases separated the two germline ends. Per the germline V gene, CDR1 is SGHTA and CDR2 is FQGNSA. The CDR3 length is 17 residues.

The rearrangement uses TRBV12-5 and TRBJ1-4, with a weak D call TRBD1 (5 bases). Per germline, CDR1 LGHNT and CDR2 FRNRAP. V dropped 0 bases and J dropped 0 bases, with 8 bases sitting between them. This CDR3 has 16 amino acids. The CDR3: CASGLVLTATNEKLFF. Here the CDR3 DNA reads TGTGCTAGTGGTTTGGTATTGACAGCAACTAATGAAAAACTGTTTTTT.

The chain joins TRBV5-6 to TRBJ2-2; TRBD2 matches 9 bases. The junction had 15 bases not matched to a gene; V was cut back by 1 base and J by 5 bases. Germline CDR1 SGHDT, CDR2 YYEEEE. The CDR3 is 19 amino acids. CDR3 protein: CASSLWVGGRAEGTGELFF. In DNA, the CDR3 is TGTGCCAGCAGCTTGTGGGTCGGCGGGAGGGCCGAGGGGACCGGGGAGCTGTTTTTT.

The V gene is TRBV7-9, the J gene TRBJ1-2, with 9 bases fitting TRBD1. The CDR3 has 15 residues. CDR1 is SEHNR and CDR2 is FQNEAQ in the germline V gene (reference sequence). The V segment lost 3 bases and the J segment 5 bases; nucleotides outside the gene matches: 7. The chain's CDR3 is CASSLSPTGGYGYTF. CDR3 DNA: TGTGCCAGCAGCTTGTCTCCGACAGGGGGTTATGGCTACACCTTC.

This clone was detected once. The chain links TRBV7-9 to TRBJ2-2, with 7 nucleotides matching TRBD1. This CDR3 has 12 residues. V shed 5 bases and J 12 bases; nucleotides not matched to a gene: 6. The germline V gene has CDR1 SEHNR and CDR2 FQNEAQ (reference sequence). The CDR3 is CASSKTDRQLFF. In nucleotides, the CDR3 is TGTGCCAGCAGCAAGACGGACAGGCAGCTGTTTTTT. Looking up the rest from reference TRBV7-9 and TRBJ2-2 gives the full variable domain: DTGVSQNPRHKITKRGQNVTFRCDPISEHNRLYWYRQTLGQGPEFLTYFQNEAQLEKSRLLSDRFSAERPKGSFSTLEIQRTEQGDSAMYLCASSKTDRQLFFGEGSRLTVL.

The V gene is TRBV5-1, the J gene TRBJ2-5; 10 nucleotides line up with TRBD2. Germline loops: CDR1 SGHRS, CDR2 YFSETQ. The CDR3 is 14 residues long. Trimming took 0 bases from V and 5 from J; bases not matched to a gene: 1. The CDR3 protein is CASSLDSGRETQYF. In DNA, the CDR3 is TGCGCCAGCAGCTTGGATAGCGGGAGGGAGACCCAGTACTTC. Looking up the rest from reference TRBV5-1 and TRBJ2-5 gives the full variable domain: KAGVTQTPRYLIKTRGQQVTLSCSPISGHRSVSWYQQTPGQGLQFLFEYFSETQRNKGNFPGRFSGRQFSNSRSEMNVSTLELGDSALYLCASSLDSGRETQYFGPGTRLLVL.

The rearrangement links TRBV25-1 to TRBJ1-2, with a possible D match to TRBD1 (6 bases). The CDR3 totals 12 residues. With 6 bases removed from V and 4 bases from J, the gap between germline ends came to 9 bases. Per the germline V gene, CDR1 is MGHDK and CDR2 is SYGVNS. CDR3 residues: CASSLDSYGYTF. DNA of the CDR3: TGTGCCAGCAGCCTGGACAGCTATGGCTACACCTTC.

The V gene is TRBV9, the J gene TRBJ2-1; 9 bases align to TRBD2. The CDR3 has 17 residues. In germline, CDR1 is SGDLS, CDR2 YYNGEE. V was pared by 0 bases and J by 3 bases, with 7 bases of the junction left unmatched. CDR3 amino acids: CASSVAGGRAYYNEQFF. In nucleotides, the CDR3 is TGTGCCAGCAGCGTAGCCGGCGGGAGGGCGTACTACAATGAGCAGTTCTTC.

The chain employs TRBV5-1 and TRBJ2-5; possibly TRBD2 for D (6 bases). Trimming took 4 bases from V and 1 from J, leaving 11 bases between them. CDR3 length: 14 amino acids. The V gene's germline CDR1 is SGHRS and CDR2 YFSETQ. Here the CDR3 reads CASSGSGSQETQYF. CDR3 DNA: TGCGCCAGCAGCGGAAGCGGGTCCCAAGAGACCCAGTACTTC.

This clone was picked up a small number of times. This sequence joins TRBV7-8 and TRBJ2-1, with unresolved D. Trimming left V 1 base short and J 0 bases short, with 7 bases between. The germline CDR1 and CDR2 sequences are SGHVS and FQNEAQ. CDR3 length: 15 amino acids. The chain's CDR3 is CASSLGSSSYNEQFF. CDR3 in DNA: TGTGCCAGCAGCTTAGGGTCTAGCTCCTACAATGAGCAGTTCTTC.

V is TRBV9 and J is TRBJ2-5; the match to TRBD2 covers 13 bases. V trimming: 3 bases; J trimming: 3 bases; junction bases outside the gene matches: 2. CDR3 size: 15 residues. Per the germline V gene, CDR1 is SGDLS and CDR2 is YYNGEE. CDR3: CASSAGTSGKETQYF. For the CDR3, the DNA is TGTGCCAGCAGCGCCGGGACTAGCGGGAAAGAGACCCAGTACTTC.

The chain uses TRBV24-1 and TRBJ1-1; 8 bases map to TRBD1. There are 16 residues in the CDR3. The ends lost 2 bases at V and 1 base at J; junction bases unmatched: 5. CDR1 and CDR2 from the germline V gene are KGHDR and SFDVKD. CDR3 bases: TGTGCCACCAGTGATTCTAGGACAGGGAAGAACACTGAAGCTTTCTTT. Protein sequence: CATSDSRTGKNTEAFF.

The chain combines TRBV21-1 with TRBJ2-1; no check of the table's D call, TRBD2, against the DNA was made. TRBV21-1 is a pseudogene locus. The CDR3 totals 17 residues. The DNA of the CDR3 is TGTGCCAGCAGCCCGACATTAGCGGGAGGGCCGGAAAATGAGCAGTTCTTC. It codes for CASSPTLAGGPENEQFF.

V is TRBV5-1 and J is TRBJ2-3, with D possibly matching TRBD2 (5 bases). V was shortened by 0 bases and J by 4 bases, with 12 bases between the two germline ends. From germline, CDR1 is SGHRS and CDR2 YFSETQ. The length of the CDR3 is 15 residues. Written as DNA, the CDR3 is TGCGCCAGCAGCTTGGCCAAACTAGACCCAGATACGCAGTATTTT. This encodes CASSLAKLDPDTQYF.

This rearrangement joins TRBV27 to TRBJ2-1; D is ambiguous. The CDR3 is made up of 16 amino acids. Trimming removed 5 bases from V and 3 bases from J, with 17 bases in between. CDR1 and CDR2 (germline): MNHEY, SMNVEV (reference sequence). As DNA, the CDR3 is TGTGCCAGCAGTGCCCAATACAGTTGGTACTACAATGAGCAGTTCTTC. This translates into CASSAQYSWYYNEQFF.

V gene TRBV6-5 combines with J gene TRBJ2-7; TRBD1 matches at 7 bases. Germline lookup yields CDR1 MNHEY and CDR2 SVGAGI. This CDR3 spans 14 amino acids. V was pared by 1 base and J by 3 bases, with 3 bases of the junction left unmatched. In DNA, the CDR3 is TGTGCCAGCAGTTACTACAGGGGCGGCTACGAGCAGTACTTC. It specifies CASSYYRGGYEQYF.

The rearrangement uses TRBV7-8 and TRBJ2-3; 7 positions match TRBD2. CDR3 length: 17 residues. The germline gives CDR1 SGHVS, CDR2 FQNEAQ. V was clipped by 0 bases and J by 5 bases; unmatched bases: 11. CDR3 amino acids: CASSLARGGSKGDTQYF. CDR3 sequence (DNA): TGTGCCAGCAGCTTAGCGCGTGGCGGGAGTAAGGGAGATACGCAGTATTTT.